The 17 T cell receptor beta chains reported below all come from one sample, sequenced in a study of T cell repertoires in cytomegalovirus infection. These receptors' antigens are unknown. One entry per CDR3 protein, called by TCRdb with MiXCR from the reads. The profile shows about 890,000 distinct CDR3 sequences, approximately 31% of them singletons. Sequencing used cultured CD8+ T cells from PBMCs, obtained from culture after CMV antigen stimulation. The receptor set was obtained from a human donor in good health (CMV status not recorded). Some clones in this sample may be carry-over from other donors' samples.

This clonotype was observed a few times. The rearrangement links TRBV7-9 to TRBJ1-5; D not resolved. From germline, CDR1 is SEHNR and CDR2 FQNEAQ (reference sequence). Trimming took 0 bases from V and 6 from J, leaving 6 bases between them. CDR3 length equals 13 residues. CDR3 nucleotides: TGTGCCAGCAGCTTAGCGGGTATTCAGCCCCAGCATTTT. Translated: CASSLAGIQPQHF.

V is TRBV12-3 or TRBV12-4 and J is TRBJ2-3, with D possibly being TRBD1 or TRBD2 (5 bases each). The CDR3 sequence is 14 residues long. V was clipped by 6 bases and J by 6 bases, with 16 bases between them. The CDR3 DNA follows: TGTGCCAGCAGGTGGGACCTTCGGCCGGATACGCAGTATTTT. Residues: CASRWDLRPDTQYF.

This chain joins TRBV27 and TRBJ2-3; D gene ambiguous. Trimming removed 2 bases from V and 5 bases from J, with 8 bases in between. The CDR3 length is 13 residues. CDR1 is MNHEY, CDR2 SMNVEV, per germline (reference sequence). This CDR3 is CASSLNRKDTQYF. The CDR3 coding sequence is TGTGCCAGCAGTTTAAATAGAAAAGATACGCAGTATTTT.

The V gene is TRBV10-3, the J gene TRBJ1-2, with D unresolved. Trimming shortened V by 4 bases and J by 2 bases, and 8 bases separated the two germline ends. Germline V lookup: CDR1 ENHRY, CDR2 SYGVKD. The CDR3 is 13 residues long. The DNA of the CDR3 is TGTGCCATCAGTGGAGAACCCAACTATGGCTACACCTTC. It translates to CAISGEPNYGYTF.

The genes are TRBV9 and TRBJ2-3, with TRBD1 matching 8 bases. The CDR3 consists of 16 residues. In germline, CDR1 is SGDLS, CDR2 YYNGEE. The V and J ends lost 5 bases and 0 bases, in that order; junction bases with no gene match: 8. The CDR3 spells CASRAIWDRSTDTQYF. The CDR3 bases are TGTGCCAGCAGGGCAATATGGGACAGGAGCACAGATACGCAGTATTTT.

This clonotype was picked up a small number of times. The V gene is TRBV12-3 or TRBV12-4, the J gene TRBJ2-7; D is tentatively TRBD1 or TRBD2 (5 bases each). Deletions cut 7 bases from V and 6 bases from J, with 16 bases between. The CDR3 is 13 residues long. CDR3 region: CASTSGIAGEQYV. The CDR3 coding sequence is TGTGCCAGCACCTCAGGGATTGCGGGCGAGCAGTACGTC.

The genes are TRBV27 and TRBJ1-6; 8 bases fit TRBD1. Germline CDR1 reads MNHEY; CDR2 reads SMNVEV (reference sequence). The CDR3 length is 19 residues. The junction had 7 bases not matched to a gene; V was cut back by 0 bases and J by 0 bases. The CDR3 is CASSLSGDRIDSYNSPLHF. In nucleotides, the CDR3 is TGTGCCAGCAGTTTATCGGGGGACAGGATCGACTCCTATAATTCACCCCTCCACTTT.

This clonotype was seen ten or more times. V and J are TRBV7-2 and TRBJ1-2; 10 bases are a match to TRBD1. CDR3 length: 15 amino acids. V shed 7 bases and J 4 bases; nucleotides not matched to a gene: 9. CDR1 and CDR2 (germline): SGHTA, FQGNSA. CDR3 region: CASIPGDRGLYGYTF. As DNA, the CDR3 is TGTGCCAGCATCCCGGGAGACAGGGGGCTCTATGGCTACACCTTC.

This clonotype was seen a few times. This chain connects TRBV6-1 to TRBJ2-5; either TRBD1 or TRBD2 may fit D (5 bases each). V was clipped by 3 bases and J by 7 bases, with 15 bases between them. This CDR3 is 14 amino acids long. In germline, CDR1 is MNHNS, CDR2 SASEGT. The CDR3 sequence is CASSDVGTPGTQYF. CDR3 DNA sequence: TGTGCCAGCAGTGATGTTGGGACCCCAGGGACCCAGTACTTC.

The rearrangement links TRBV4-1 to TRBJ2-3, with 9 bases aligning to TRBD2. This CDR3 is built from 18 residues. J was trimmed by 0 bases and V by 0 bases; bases with no gene match: 7. Germline V gene data show CDR1 as MGHRA and CDR2 as YSYEKL. This CDR3 reads CASSQDSGTSSSTDTQYF. The CDR3 DNA reads TGCGCCAGCAGCCAAGATAGCGGGACTAGCTCTAGCACAGATACGCAGTATTTT.

J is TRBJ2-1 and V is TRBV10-3, with 7 nucleotides matching TRBD1. The length of the CDR3 is 15 residues. Germline V gene lookup returns CDR1 ENHRY and CDR2 SYGVKD. Germline trimming cut 11 bases from V and 3 bases from J; bases unmatched to any gene: 13. CDR3 bases: TGTGCCGTATTTTCGGGACAGCCTTACTACAATGAGCAGTTCTTC. Encoded protein: CAVFSGQPYYNEQFF.

V gene TRBV20-1 combines with J gene TRBJ2-7; perhaps TRBD1 as D (5 bases). Germline CDR1 DFQATT, CDR2 SNEGSKA (reference sequence). Trimming removed 0 bases at V and 3 bases at J, with 15 bases between. This CDR3 has 15 residues. The CDR3 bases are TGCAGTGCTAGAGATCTAGGCAGGGTCGACTACGAGCAGTACTTC. Translation gives CSARDLGRVDYEQYF.

The V and J genes are TRBV27 and TRBJ2-7, with D perhaps TRBD2 (5 bases). This CDR3 is 13 amino acids long. Germline V lookup: CDR1 MNHEY, CDR2 SMNVEV (reference sequence). Trimming removed 0 bases at V and 4 bases at J, with 7 bases between. The CDR3, as DNA: TGTGCCAGCAGTTTATCCTCGGGGTACGAGCAGTACTTC. As protein: CASSLSSGYEQYF.

A few counts support this clonotype. The chain recombines TRBV7-9 with TRBJ1-2, with 7 bases matching TRBD1. Germline assignment: CDR1 SEHNR and CDR2 FQNEAQ (reference sequence). The CDR3 length is 13 residues. Trimming removed 7 bases from V and 1 base from J; junction bases left unmatched: 3. The CDR3 spells CASIGQDNYGYTF. The DNA for the CDR3 is TGTGCCAGCATTGGACAGGATAACTATGGCTACACCTTC.

V gene TRBV6-6 combines with J gene TRBJ2-2, with 7 bases aligning to TRBD1. Unmatched junction bases numbered 3, after V lost 4 bases and J lost 4 bases. This CDR3 has 14 amino acids. Germline CDR1 reads MNHNY; CDR2 reads SVGAGI (reference sequence). The CDR3 sequence is CASSLGQRTGELFF. The CDR3 DNA follows: TGTGCCAGCAGTTTGGGACAGCGCACCGGGGAGCTGTTTTTT.

This clonotype was counted between two and nine times. The chain joins TRBV6-6 to TRBJ2-5; 11 bases are shared with TRBD2. Germline assignment: CDR1 MNHNY and CDR2 SVGAGI (reference sequence). Trimming at V came to 3 bases and at J to 2 bases, leaving 5 bases not matched to a gene. The CDR3 sequence is 16 residues long. CDR3 DNA: TGTGCCAGCAGTTATTCTAGCGGGGGGCCACAAGAGACCCAGTACTTC. It yields the protein CASSYSSGGPQETQYF.

This sequence joins TRBV15 and TRBJ2-3; D is unclear. The CDR3 has 13 residues. V lost 1 base and J 5 bases, leaving 7 bases between the germline ends. Germline CDR1 LNHNV, CDR2 YYDKDF (reference sequence). This CDR3 reads CATSRVRRDTQYF. The CDR3 DNA sequence: TGTGCCACCAGCAGAGTCCGAAGAGATACGCAGTATTTT.